The 25 T cell receptor beta chains presented below share a single source sample, sequenced in a study of spatial heterogeneity in lung cancer. Time point denoted: sample taken at primary tumor resection. Sequencing was performed on whole RNA extracted from tumor and nontumor lung tissue, or from frozen PBMC, and the material was left unsorted. TCRdb processed the 5' RACE reads anew with MiXCR; each CDR3 protein has one entry. This table has 25,000 to 30,000 distinct CDR3 sequences, around 9.2% appearing once. This specimen consisted of PBMCs, obtained at surgery. The receptors were gathered from a female donor with early-stage non-small cell lung cancer.

This clonotype was recorded many times. The rearrangement joins TRBV11-2 to TRBJ2-3, with TRBD2 identical over 10 bases. The CDR3 is made up of 14 amino acids. Germline-derived CDR1 and CDR2 are SGHAT and FQNNGV. The V segment lost 7 bases and the J segment 1 base; nucleotides outside the gene matches: 2. CDR3 loop: CASTGTSGTDTQYF. CDR3 bases: TGTGCCAGCACCGGGACTAGCGGCACAGATACGCAGTATTTT.

As concerns this clonotype: One junction end disagrees with the germline gene, perhaps due to a read error. This chain uses TRBV18 with TRBJ1-2; no reliable D call. The CDR3 runs to 15 residues. In germline, CDR1 is KGHSH, CDR2 LQKENI. CDR3 nucleotide sequence: TGTGCCAGCTCACTCTCTCCGGACTTGAACTATGGCTTCACCTTC. Translating gives CASSLSPDLNYGFTF.

This clonotype was seen only a few times. The rearrangement uses TRBV7-9 and TRBJ2-2; the D gene is possibly TRBD2 (5 bases). Germline V gene lookup returns CDR1 SEHNR and CDR2 FQNEAQ (reference sequence). The V and J ends lost 1 base and 4 bases respectively, with 10 bases between them. The CDR3 totals 15 residues. This CDR3 reads CASSLGGLLTGELFF. CDR3 coding DNA: TGTGCCAGCAGCTTAGGAGGACTGCTCACCGGGGAGCTGTTTTTT.

This clonotype was recorded many times. The chain combines TRBV7-9 with TRBJ1-1; no firm D call. The CDR3 runs 13 residues. Germline values: CDR1 SEHNR, CDR2 FQNEAQ (reference sequence). The germline V and J ends were trimmed by 5 bases and 4 bases, with 11 bases remaining between them. In DNA, the CDR3 is TGTGCCAGCAGCACCAATGAGGCCACTGAAGCTTTCTTT. Translation gives CASSTNEATEAFF.

This clonotype was seen many times. The V gene is TRBV28, the J gene TRBJ2-1, with 7 nucleotides matching TRBD1. V trimming: 7 bases; J trimming: 9 bases; junction bases outside the gene matches: 15. The germline gives CDR1 MDHEN, CDR2 SYDVKM. CDR3 size: 15 residues. CDR3 bases: TGTGCCAGCACCCCGACCGGACAGAGGGACAGTGAGCAGTTCTTC. Amino acids: CASTPTGQRDSEQFF.

This clonotype was found many times. V is TRBV5-5 and J is TRBJ1-1; D gene unclear. CDR1 is SGHKS and CDR2 is YYEKEE in the germline V gene (reference sequence). The CDR3 spans 13 residues. V lost 3 bases and J lost 3, with 9 bases in between. CDR3 region: CASSSFGDTEAFF. DNA of the CDR3: TGTGCCAGCAGCTCCTTCGGGGACACTGAAGCTTTCTTT.

This clonotype was seen a few times. The rearrangement uses TRBV11-1 and TRBJ2-1, with TRBD2 identical over 7 bases. Germline lookup yields CDR1 SGHAT and CDR2 FQDESV (reference sequence). CDR3 length: 17 residues. Trimming cost V 4 bases and J 2 bases; bases outside gene matches: 11. The CDR3 DNA sequence: TGTGCCAGCAGCTACTTGGGCGCGGGAGCTGCCTACAATGAGCAGTTCTTC. It codes for CASSYLGAGAAYNEQFF.

The sample holds a few counts of this clonotype. J is TRBJ2-3 and V is TRBV29-1; 8 bases map to TRBD2. The CDR3 extends over 13 amino acids. Germline CDR1 is SQVTM and CDR2 is ANQGSEA. V lost 4 bases, J lost 0 bases, and 0 bases stayed unmatched. CDR3 sequence reads: CSVAGGSTDTQYF. In nucleotides, the CDR3 is TGCAGCGTTGCGGGGGGGAGCACAGATACGCAGTATTTT.

This clonotype was seen at least ten times. The V and J genes are TRBV28 and TRBJ1-1; 9 bases match TRBD1. Germline CDR1 is MDHEN and CDR2 is SYDVKM. The CDR3 has 13 residues. Trimming cost V 6 bases and J 10 bases; bases outside gene matches: 9. This CDR3 reads CASRETGGLVAFF. CDR3 DNA: TGTGCCAGCAGAGAGACAGGGGGGTTGGTAGCTTTCTTT.

In regard to this clonotype: One junction end does not reproduce the germline sequence, and a read error may be involved. This rearrangement joins TRBV5-1 to TRBJ2-5; D unresolved. The V gene's germline CDR1 is SGHRS and CDR2 YFSETQ. CDR3 length: 13 amino acids. CDR3 nucleotides: TGCGCCAGCAGCTTGGGAAACCAAGAGACCCGGTACTTC. Its protein product is CASSLGNQETRYF.

This clonotype was picked up many times. The chain joins TRBV7-3 to TRBJ1-2, with 7 bases that match TRBD1. CDR1 is SGHTA and CDR2 is FQGTGA in the germline V gene. J lost 5 bases, V lost 5 bases, and 8 bases had no gene match. The CDR3 has 14 residues. This CDR3 is CASSPQGGRYGYTF. CDR3 DNA sequence: TGTGCCAGCAGCCCACAAGGGGGCCGGTATGGCTACACCTTC.

The gene calls are TRBV14 and TRBJ2-5; a possible D gene is TRBD1 (6 bases). The length of the CDR3 is 12 residues. CDR1 SGHDN and CDR2 FVKESK come from the germline V gene. Trimming stripped 4 bases from V and 5 bases from J, with 8 bases between. CDR3: CASSRTVETQYF. In DNA form, the CDR3 reads TGTGCCAGCAGCCGGACAGTGGAGACCCAGTACTTC. Filled out from reference TRBV14 and TRBJ2-5, the complete variable domain reads EAGVTQFPSHSVIEKGQTVTLRCDPISGHDNLYWYRRVMGKEIKFLLHFVKESKQDESGMPNNRFLAERTGGTYSTLKVQPAELEDSGVYFCASSRTVETQYFGPGTRLLVL.

In its sample, this clonotype was seen many times. One end of the junction varies from germline; a read error may be responsible. The chain joins TRBV5-1 to TRBJ2-1; TRBD1 matches 7 bases. The germline gives CDR1 SGHRS, CDR2 YFSETQ. The CDR3 consists of 15 residues. As DNA, the CDR3 is TGCGCCAGCAGCTTAACAGGGGCCTCCAACAATGAGCAGTTCTTC. Translating gives CASSLTGASNNEQFF.

This clonotype was counted a few times. The chain recombines TRBV7-2 with TRBJ2-3, with unresolved D. The germline CDR1 and CDR2 sequences are SGHTA and FQGNSA. With 2 bases removed from V and 5 bases from J, the gap between germline ends came to 8 bases. The CDR3 is made up of 13 amino acids. Here the CDR3 DNA reads TGTGCCAGCAGCTTATTTTCCGGAGATACGCAGTATTTT. It specifies CASSLFSGDTQYF. Full variable domain (missing parts from reference TRBV7-2 and TRBJ2-3): GAGVSQSPSNKVTEKGKDVELRCDPISGHTALYWYRQSLGQGLEFLIYFQGNSAPDKSGLPSDRFSAERTGGSVSTLTIQRTQQEDSAVYLCASSLFSGDTQYFGPGTRLTVL.

This chain connects TRBV6-2 or TRBV6-3 to TRBJ1-1; D call uncertain. V was shortened by 4 bases and J by 1 base, with 7 bases between the two germline ends. The CDR3 runs 13 residues. The germline V gene encodes CDR1 MNHEY and CDR2 SVGEGT. CDR3 in amino acids: CASSWNRNTEAFF. CDR3 bases: TGTGCCAGCAGTTGGAATAGGAACACTGAAGCTTTCTTT.

This clonotype has at least ten counts. The rearrangement joins TRBV6-2 or TRBV6-3 to TRBJ2-1, with 7 bases lining up with TRBD2. V lost 5 bases, J lost 2 bases, and 6 bases stayed unmatched. CDR1 is MNHEY and CDR2 is SVGEGT in the germline V gene. This CDR3 is 15 amino acids long. The DNA of the CDR3 is TGTGCCAGCAGTCGACTAGCTAACACCTACAATGAGCAGTTCTTC. It codes for CASSRLANTYNEQFF.

The J gene is TRBJ2-3, the V gene TRBV7-2; no clear D. The V end was cut by 2 bases, the J end by 2 bases, with 5 bases between. The length of the CDR3 is 13 residues. Germline CDR1 SGHTA, CDR2 FQGNSA. For the CDR3, the DNA is TGTGCCAGCAGCTTATTTGCCACAGATACGCAGTATTTT. It specifies CASSLFATDTQYF.

This clonotype appeared many times. The genes are TRBV7-8 and TRBJ2-2; 9 nucleotides match TRBD2. The CDR3 runs 15 residues. Trimming at V came to 3 bases and at J to 6 bases, leaving 5 bases not matched to a gene. The germline gives CDR1 SGHVS, CDR2 FQNEAQ. CDR3 nucleotide sequence: TGTGCCAGCAGCTTGGGACTAGCTGACGCCGGGGAGCTGTTTTTT. Translating it yields CASSLGLADAGELFF.

This clonotype was detected many times. The J gene is TRBJ2-6, the V gene TRBV11-2, with 9 bases identical to TRBD1. The V segment lost 5 bases and the J segment 0 bases; nucleotides outside the gene matches: 8. The CDR3 loop spans 18 amino acids. Germline V gene sequence: CDR1 SGHAT, CDR2 FQNNGV. DNA of the CDR3: TGTGCCAGCAGCCCAGGGACAGGGTACCCCTCTGGGGCCAACGTCCTGACTTTC. It yields the protein CASSPGTGYPSGANVLTF.

This clonotype was observed many times. V is TRBV13 and J is TRBJ2-7; 10 bases agree with TRBD1. Germline V lookup: CDR1 PRHDT, CDR2 FYEKMQ (reference sequence). V gave up 7 bases and J gave up 1 base; unmatched junction bases: 4. The CDR3 is 14 residues long. CDR3 sequence reads: CASNDRGQSYEQYF. The CDR3 nucleotides read TGTGCCAGCAATGACAGGGGGCAATCCTACGAGCAGTACTTC.

This clonotype appeared many times. V usage is TRBV30 and J usage is TRBJ2-5; 9 bases are a match to TRBD1. The CDR3 is 13 amino acids. CDR1 GTSNPN and CDR2 SVGIG come from the germline V gene (reference sequence). V lost 4 bases, J lost 1 base, and 1 base stayed unmatched. CDR3 amino acids: CAWIQGAQETQYF. CDR3 nucleotide sequence: TGTGCCTGGATACAGGGGGCCCAAGAGACCCAGTACTTC.

The rearrangement links TRBV6-2 or TRBV6-3 to TRBJ1-1, with 10 bases matching TRBD1. V dropped 2 bases and J dropped 6; count of bases not matched to a gene: 6. This CDR3 comprises 15 residues. Germline CDR1 is MNHEY and CDR2 is SVGEGT. The CDR3 loop is CASSYGGQGKAEAFF. The CDR3 nucleotides read TGTGCCAGCAGTTACGGGGGACAGGGGAAGGCTGAAGCTTTCTTT.

This clonotype has ten or more counts. The J gene is TRBJ1-1, the V gene TRBV29-1; 9 bases are a match to TRBD1. There are 12 residues in the CDR3. Trimming removed 1 base from V and 10 bases from J; junction bases left unmatched: 4. Germline values: CDR1 SQVTM, CDR2 ANQGSEA. CDR3 region: CSVEGMDRGAFF. Here the CDR3 DNA reads TGCAGCGTTGAAGGAATGGACAGGGGAGCTTTCTTT.

In its sample, this clonotype was seen many times. This chain joins TRBV15 and TRBJ1-5; D perhaps matches TRBD1 (5 bases). V was pared by 4 bases and J by 4 bases, with 14 bases between. This CDR3 has 15 amino acids. Germline-derived CDR1 and CDR2 are LNHNV and YYDKDF (reference sequence). CDR3 DNA: TGTGCCACCAGCATAGGAGGGGCGAGTAATCAGCCCCAGCATTTT. Residues: CATSIGGASNQPQHF. Full variable domain (rest looked up from reference TRBV15 and TRBJ1-5): DAMVIQNPRYQVTQFGKPVTLSCSQTLNHNVMYWYQQKSSQAPKLLFHYYDKDFNNEADTPDNFQSRRPNTSFCFLDIRSPGLGDTAMYLCATSIGGASNQPQHFGDGTRLSIL.

The J gene is TRBJ2-7, the V gene TRBV5-1, with D perhaps TRBD2 (6 bases). The CDR3 contains 13 residues. Trimming left V 2 bases short and J 3 bases short, with 9 bases between. The germline CDR1 and CDR2 sequences are SGHRS and YFSETQ. CDR3 sequence reads: CASSLPGLYEQYF. Written as DNA, the CDR3 is TGCGCCAGCAGCTTACCGGGACTCTACGAGCAGTACTTC. Variable domain in full (rest from reference TRBV5-1 and TRBJ2-7): KAGVTQTPRYLIKTRGQQVTLSCSPISGHRSVSWYQQTPGQGLQFLFEYFSETQRNKGNFPGRFSGRQFSNSRSEMNVSTLELGDSALYLCASSLPGLYEQYFGPGTRLTVT.